This TCR beta chain is from a study of human T cells and chemical hapten exposure. Looking at the study overall: TCR yields differed between samples (mainly from small differences in pooled library volume). Whole-study findings and limits: Unchanged with DPC sensitization were TCRs above 1 in 1000 frequency.

This clonotype came up many times. Its antigen is currently unknown. The CDR3 extends over 12 amino acids. Per germline, CDR1 SQVTM and CDR2 ANQGSEA. The V segment lost 6 bases and the J segment 5 bases; nucleotides outside the gene matches: 3. TCRdb called the RACE reads again in MiXCR, with one record for every CDR3 protein. The sample includes under 50,000 distinct CDR3 sequences, 3% to 4% seen only once; the top ten take around 6%. Time point denoted: healthy volunteer bleed at 6 weeks. Total RNA was isolated from unfractionated whole blood. The receptor's source is a human donor in good health. Some clones in this sample may be carry-over from other donors' samples. The chain recombines TRBV29-1 with TRBJ2-7; 11 nucleotides match TRBD1. The source material was whole blood. The CDR3 loop reads CSVGQGAHEQYF. In DNA, the CDR3 is TGCAGCGTCGGACAGGGGGCCCACGAGCAGTACTTC.